This TCR beta chain was captured in a study of blood T cell repertoires in COVID-19. As processed by the authors: Amplification of reference gene primers was used by the study to estimate nucleated cell counts. Method: immunoSEQ multiplex PCR; TCRdb's copy keeps in-frame clones and lacks some. V and J calls and clone size are given by that table; D and trimming were obtained from the DNA. Among hundreds of thousands of clones, roughly nine tenths were seen once, and the ten largest hold roughly 7.3%. The TCR was taken from a woman in her fifties or sixties with COVID-19, enrolled during active disease. The source material was peripheral blood.

As DNA, the CDR3 is TGTGCCAGCAGCACCCTCTCCGGACAGGAATACGAGCAGTACTTC. Its translation: CASSTLSGQEYEQYF. The J gene is TRBJ2-7, the V gene TRBV9; 7 nucleotides line up with TRBD1. The CDR3 spans 15 residues. V dropped 4 bases and J dropped 4; count of bases not matched to a gene: 11. CDR1 and CDR2 from the germline V gene are SGDLS and YYNGEE.